Below, 17 T cell receptor beta chains from the same sample are listed, as sequenced in a study of T-cell reconstitution after alpha-beta-depleted transplantation in children. Construction of the TCRbeta library involved unique molecular identifiers. TCRdb called the PCR reads again in MiXCR, with one record for every CDR3 protein. This table holds 350,000 to 450,000 distinct CDR3 sequences, about 14% found once. This specimen consisted of PBMCs, obtained from the stem cell graft. The receptors shown here come from a human donor who donated a stem cell graft to a child with Fanconi anemia.

The rearrangement links TRBV12-3 or TRBV12-4 to TRBJ1-1; D is uncertain. V was clipped by 2 bases and J by 1 base, with 8 bases between them. There are 14 residues in the CDR3. CDR3: CASSLRATNTEAFF. CDR3 coding DNA: TGTGCCAGCAGTTTACGGGCTACGAACACTGAAGCTTTCTTT.

V and J are TRBV7-8 and TRBJ2-3; 8 bases are a match to TRBD1. Germline V gene sequence: CDR1 SGHVS, CDR2 FQNEAQ. The J segment lost 8 bases and the V segment lost 3 bases, leaving 7 bases of the junction unmatched. CDR3 size: 14 residues. For the CDR3, the DNA is TGTGCCAGCAGCTTTGAGACAGGGGCCGGTACGCAGTATTTT. The encoded protein is CASSFETGAGTQYF.

The chain links TRBV7-2 to TRBJ2-7, with TRBD2 identical over 10 bases. CDR3 length: 16 amino acids. V lost 1 base and J lost 1; bases outside the gene matches: 4. Germline V lookup: CDR1 SGHTA, CDR2 FQGNSA. CDR3 in amino acids: CASSLGPAGGSYEQYF. The CDR3 DNA is TGTGCCAGCAGCTTAGGCCCAGCGGGGGGGTCCTACGAGCAGTACTTC.

This clonotype was seen more than once but under ten times. CDR3 nucleotide sequence: TGCAGTGCTAGAGGGTCGCGAGGGGCGAACACTGAAGCTTTCTTT. Translating it yields CSARGSRGANTEAFF. The V gene is TRBV20-1, the J gene TRBJ1-1, with a tentative D call TRBD1 (5 bases). Germline loops: CDR1 DFQATT, CDR2 SNEGSKA (reference sequence). The CDR3 contains 15 residues. Trimming stripped 1 base from V and 1 base from J, with 13 bases between.

This clonotype was seen repeatedly, ten times or more. The CDR3 region is CASSGTSGVPNEQFF. The CDR3 DNA sequence: TGTGCCAGCAGTGGGACTAGCGGGGTGCCAAATGAGCAGTTCTTC. The chain recombines TRBV25-1 with TRBJ2-1, with 12 bases that match TRBD2. Germline trimming cut 4 bases from V and 7 bases from J; bases unmatched to any gene: 5. The CDR3 covers 15 residues. CDR1 is MGHDK, CDR2 SYGVNS, per germline.

This clonotype was seen at least ten times. This chain links TRBV6-5 with TRBJ1-2, with D possibly TRBD1 on 6 matching bases. This CDR3 spans 13 amino acids. Germline V gene lookup returns CDR1 MNHEY and CDR2 SVGAGI. V gave up 8 bases and J gave up 7 bases, with 17 bases separating them. The CDR3 spells CASGFLTGGGYTF. CDR3 coding DNA: TGTGCCAGCGGATTTTTGACAGGTGGTGGCTACACCTTC.

This clonotype was observed a few times. The chain links TRBV5-1 to TRBJ2-5, with 9 bases identical to TRBD2. With V trimmed by 2 bases and J by 0 bases, 5 bases remained unmatched. This CDR3 contains 16 residues. The V gene's germline CDR1 is SGHRS and CDR2 YFSETQ. The DNA of the CDR3 is TGCGCCAGCAGCTTCGGGGCTAGCGGGGACCAAGAGACCCAGTACTTC. It specifies CASSFGASGDQETQYF.

This clonotype has a handful of counts. This rearrangement joins TRBV12-3 or TRBV12-4 to TRBJ1-4; D possibly corresponds to TRBD1 (5 bases). This CDR3 contains 14 residues. The V end was cut by 3 bases, the J end by 4 bases, with 9 bases between. The CDR3 spells CASSLGRINEKLFF. The CDR3 DNA is TGTGCCAGCAGTTTGGGGCGGATTAATGAAAAACTGTTTTTT.

This clonotype was recorded a few times. This chain uses TRBV28 with TRBJ1-5; 9 nucleotides match TRBD1. The CDR3 length is 17 residues. J was trimmed by 0 bases and V by 6 bases; bases with no gene match: 9. Per the germline V gene, CDR1 is MDHEN and CDR2 is SYDVKM. CDR3 coding DNA: TGTGCCAGCAGACCGACGGCGGGACAGGGTAGCAATCAGCCCCAGCATTTT. This encodes CASRPTAGQGSNQPQHF.

This clonotype was seen many times. The chain is built from TRBV12-3 or TRBV12-4 and TRBJ1-6, with 7 bases that match TRBD1. This CDR3 comprises 14 residues. V shed 3 bases, J shed 6 bases, and the junction held 2 bases outside the gene matches. The chain's CDR3 is CASSFGTVNSPLHF. The CDR3 DNA sequence: TGTGCCAGCAGTTTTGGGACAGTTAATTCACCCCTCCACTTT.

The chain carries TRBV15 and TRBJ2-6; tentatively, D is TRBD2 (5 bases). This CDR3 is built from 16 residues. Germline V gives CDR1 LNHNV, CDR2 YYDKDF (reference sequence). The ends were cut back, 1 base at V and 2 bases at J, with 9 bases in the middle. The CDR3 sequence: CATSRGRGPGANVLTF. The DNA for the CDR3 is TGTGCCACCAGCAGAGGGAGAGGGCCTGGGGCCAACGTCCTGACTTTC.

This chain joins TRBV25-1 and TRBJ1-5; no definite D call. The CDR3 runs 16 residues. Germline V gene sequence: CDR1 MGHDK, CDR2 SYGVNS. Trimming cost V 4 bases and J 3 bases, with 16 bases left between them. The CDR3 loop is CASSVYQVLDNQPQHF. In nucleotides, the CDR3 is TGTGCCAGCAGTGTCTATCAGGTATTAGACAATCAGCCCCAGCATTTT.

There are a few counts of this clonotype. The chain couples TRBV5-1 to TRBJ1-1; 7 positions agree with TRBD1. Germline CDR1 reads SGHRS; CDR2 reads YFSETQ. The CDR3 extends over 13 amino acids. The V segment lost 4 bases and the J segment 6 bases; nucleotides outside the gene matches: 6. In DNA, the CDR3 is TGCGCCAGCAGCCCCGACAGGGTTTCTGAAGCTTTCTTT. Encoded protein: CASSPDRVSEAFF.

This clonotype was counted many times. V is TRBV29-1 and J is TRBJ1-2; a weak D match, TRBD1 (6 bases). The germline CDR1 and CDR2 sequences are SQVTM and ANQGSEA. This CDR3 comprises 13 residues. Trimming shortened V by 1 base and J by 3 bases, and 9 bases separated the two germline ends. CDR3 in amino acids: CSVEGTDYYGYTF. DNA for the CDR3: TGCAGCGTTGAAGGGACAGACTACTATGGCTACACCTTC.

This clonotype showed up many times. V and J are TRBV12-3 or TRBV12-4 and TRBJ2-2; D is ambiguous. V was shortened by 5 bases and J by 0 bases, with 13 bases between the two germline ends. CDR3 size: 16 residues. Written as DNA, the CDR3 is TGTGCCAGCAGTAGGCGGACGCCTTCGAACACCGGGGAGCTGTTTTTT. This gives the protein CASSRRTPSNTGELFF.

Concerning this clonotype itself: Since a much larger clone is just one base distant, this may be a read error. In this CDR3 the conserved last residue, phenylalanine or tryptophan, is missing, so a read error is likely. The V call is TRBV5-6, the J call TRBJ1-6; D gene uncertain. V lost 0 bases, J lost 10 bases, and 11 bases lay in between. CDR3 length equals 14 residues. Per germline, CDR1 SGHDT and CDR2 YYEEEE. The CDR3 spells CASSLEVAASPLHY. In DNA form, the CDR3 reads TGTGCCAGCAGCTTGGAGGTGGCGGCGTCACCCCTCCACTAT.

This clonotype was found many times. This chain uses TRBV6-2 or TRBV6-3 with TRBJ1-5; no reliable D call. Germline V gives CDR1 MNHEY, CDR2 SVGEGT. The CDR3 totals 12 residues. V was shortened by 7 bases and J by 0 bases, with 4 bases between the two germline ends. The CDR3 DNA follows: TGTGCCAGCAAGGATAGCAATCAGCCCCAGCATTTT. Its protein is CASKDSNQPQHF.